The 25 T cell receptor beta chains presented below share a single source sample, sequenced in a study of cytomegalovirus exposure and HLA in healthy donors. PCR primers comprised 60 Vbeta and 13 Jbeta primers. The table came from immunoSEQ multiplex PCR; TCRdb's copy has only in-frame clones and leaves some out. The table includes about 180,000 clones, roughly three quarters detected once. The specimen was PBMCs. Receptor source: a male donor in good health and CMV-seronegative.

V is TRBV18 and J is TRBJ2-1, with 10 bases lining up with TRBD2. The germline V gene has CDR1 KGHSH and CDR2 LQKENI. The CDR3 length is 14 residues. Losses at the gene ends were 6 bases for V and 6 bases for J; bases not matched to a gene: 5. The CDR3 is CASSPKREGNEQFF. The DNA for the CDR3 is TGTGCCAGCTCCCCAAAGCGGGAGGGCAATGAGCAGTTCTTC.

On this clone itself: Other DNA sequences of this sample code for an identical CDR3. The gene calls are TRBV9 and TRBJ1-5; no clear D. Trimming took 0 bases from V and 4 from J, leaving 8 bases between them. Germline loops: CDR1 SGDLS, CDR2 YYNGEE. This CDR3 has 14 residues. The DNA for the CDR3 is TGTGCCAGCAGCGTAGCTGCGGGTAATCAGCCCCAGCATTTT. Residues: CASSVAAGNQPQHF.

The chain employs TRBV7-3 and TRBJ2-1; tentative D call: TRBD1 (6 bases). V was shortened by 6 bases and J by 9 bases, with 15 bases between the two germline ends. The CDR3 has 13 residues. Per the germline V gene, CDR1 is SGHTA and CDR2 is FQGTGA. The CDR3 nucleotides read TGTGCCAGCAGTTCCAAAGGGGGTTTTGAGCAGTTCTTC. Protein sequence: CASSSKGGFEQFF.

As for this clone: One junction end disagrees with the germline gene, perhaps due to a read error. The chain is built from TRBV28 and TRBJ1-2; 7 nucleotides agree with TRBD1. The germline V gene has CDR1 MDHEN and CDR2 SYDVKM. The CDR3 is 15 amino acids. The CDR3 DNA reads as TGTGCCAGCAGTTTACCAACCGCCGTATTAGGGGGCCCCTACTTC. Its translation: CASSLPTAVLGGPYF.

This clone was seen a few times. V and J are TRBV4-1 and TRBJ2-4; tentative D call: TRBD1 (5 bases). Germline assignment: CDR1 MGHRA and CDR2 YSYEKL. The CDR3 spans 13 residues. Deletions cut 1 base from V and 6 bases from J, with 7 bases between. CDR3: CASSQGQGNIQYF. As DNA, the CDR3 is TGCGCCAGCAGCCAAGGTCAGGGAAACATTCAGTACTTC.

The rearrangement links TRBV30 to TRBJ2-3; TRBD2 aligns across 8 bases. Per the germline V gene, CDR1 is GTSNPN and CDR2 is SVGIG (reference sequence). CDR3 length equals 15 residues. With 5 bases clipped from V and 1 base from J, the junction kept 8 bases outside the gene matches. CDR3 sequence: CAWSKGAGGTDTQYF. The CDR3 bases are TGTGCCTGGTCGAAGGGAGCGGGGGGCACAGATACGCAGTATTTT.

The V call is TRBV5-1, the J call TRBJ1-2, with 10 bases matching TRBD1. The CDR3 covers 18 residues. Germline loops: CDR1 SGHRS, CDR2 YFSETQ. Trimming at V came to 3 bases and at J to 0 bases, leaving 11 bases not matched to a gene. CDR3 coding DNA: TGCGCCAGCAGCTCCTCCGGGACAGGGGATCGAGCTAACTATGGCTACACCTTC. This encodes CASSSSGTGDRANYGYTF.

The CDR3 DNA reads as TGTGCCAGCAGCACGGGTTCCACAGATACGCAGTATTTT. Encoded protein: CASSTGSTDTQYF. The chain is built from TRBV7-9 and TRBJ2-3, with D uncertain. Trimming removed 5 bases from V and 2 bases from J, with 8 bases in between. CDR1 SEHNR and CDR2 FQNEAQ come from the germline V gene (reference sequence). The CDR3 has 13 amino acids.

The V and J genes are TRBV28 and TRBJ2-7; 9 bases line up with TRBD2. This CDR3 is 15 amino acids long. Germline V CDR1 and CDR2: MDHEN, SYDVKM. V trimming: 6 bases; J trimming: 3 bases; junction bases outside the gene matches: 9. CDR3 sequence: CASRGIGTSIYEQYF. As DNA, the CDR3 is TGTGCCAGCAGAGGCATAGGGACTAGCATCTACGAGCAGTACTTC. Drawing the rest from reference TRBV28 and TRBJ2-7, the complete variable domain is DVKVTQSSRYLVKRTGEKVFLECVQDMDHENMFWYRQDPGLGLRLIYFSYDVKMKEKGDIPEGYSVSREKKERFSLILESASTNQTSMYLCASRGIGTSIYEQYFGPGTRLTVT.

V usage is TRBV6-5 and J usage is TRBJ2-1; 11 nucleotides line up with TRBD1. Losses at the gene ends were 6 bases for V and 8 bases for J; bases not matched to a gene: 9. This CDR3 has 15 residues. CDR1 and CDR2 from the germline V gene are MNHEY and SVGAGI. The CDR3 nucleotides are TGTGCCAGCAGAGCCACCGGGACAGGGGGTTATGAGCAGTTCTTC. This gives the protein CASRATGTGGYEQFF.

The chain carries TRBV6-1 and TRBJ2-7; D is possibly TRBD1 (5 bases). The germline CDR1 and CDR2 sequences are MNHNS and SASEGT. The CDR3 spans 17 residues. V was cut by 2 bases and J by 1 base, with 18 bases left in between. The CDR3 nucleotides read TGTGCCAGCAGTGAACAAACAGACAGACTTCTTTCCTACGAGCAGTACTTC. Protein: CASSEQTDRLLSYEQYF.

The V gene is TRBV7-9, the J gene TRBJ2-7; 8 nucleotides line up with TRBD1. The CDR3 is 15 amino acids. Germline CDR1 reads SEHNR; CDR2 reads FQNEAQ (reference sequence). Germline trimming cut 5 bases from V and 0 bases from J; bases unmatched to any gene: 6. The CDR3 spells CASSIGTGNSYEQYF. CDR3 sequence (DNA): TGTGCCAGCAGCATCGGGACAGGAAACTCCTACGAGCAGTACTTC.

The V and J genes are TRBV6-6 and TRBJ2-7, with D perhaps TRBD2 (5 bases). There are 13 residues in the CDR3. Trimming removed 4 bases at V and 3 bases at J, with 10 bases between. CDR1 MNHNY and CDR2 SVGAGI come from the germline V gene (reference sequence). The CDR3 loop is CASSSGNNYEQYF. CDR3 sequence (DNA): TGTGCCAGCAGTTCCGGGAACAACTACGAGCAGTACTTC.

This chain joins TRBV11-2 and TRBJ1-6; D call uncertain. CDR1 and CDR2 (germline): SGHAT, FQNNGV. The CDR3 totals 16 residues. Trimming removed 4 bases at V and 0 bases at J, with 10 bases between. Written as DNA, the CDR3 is TGTGCCAGCAGCTCCGCCCGGTCCTCCTATAATTCACCCCTCCACTTT. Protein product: CASSSARSSYNSPLHF.

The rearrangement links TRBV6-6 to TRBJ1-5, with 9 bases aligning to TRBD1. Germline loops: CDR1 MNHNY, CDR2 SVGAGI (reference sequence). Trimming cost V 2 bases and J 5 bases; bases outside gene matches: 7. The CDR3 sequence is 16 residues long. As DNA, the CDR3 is TGTGCCAGCAGTTACCCAACTAGGGACAGGGATCAGCCCCAGCATTTT. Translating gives CASSYPTRDRDQPQHF.

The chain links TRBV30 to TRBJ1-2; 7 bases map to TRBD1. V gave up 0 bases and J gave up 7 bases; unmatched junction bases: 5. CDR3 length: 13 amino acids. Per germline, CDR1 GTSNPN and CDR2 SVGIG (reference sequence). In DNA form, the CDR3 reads TGTGCCTGGAGTGTACAGGGGTCCCGTGGCTACACCTTC. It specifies CAWSVQGSRGYTF.

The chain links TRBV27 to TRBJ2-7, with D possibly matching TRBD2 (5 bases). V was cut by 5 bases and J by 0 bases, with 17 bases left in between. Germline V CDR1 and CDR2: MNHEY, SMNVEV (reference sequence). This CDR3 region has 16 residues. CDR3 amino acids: CASSRRGLGVSYEQYF. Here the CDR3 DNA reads TGTGCCAGCAGTCGACGGGGTCTGGGAGTCTCCTACGAGCAGTACTTC.

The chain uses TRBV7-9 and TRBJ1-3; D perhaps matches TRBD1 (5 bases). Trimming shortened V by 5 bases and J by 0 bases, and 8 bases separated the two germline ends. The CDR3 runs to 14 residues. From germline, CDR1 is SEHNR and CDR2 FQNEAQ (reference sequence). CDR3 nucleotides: TGTGCCAGCAGCCGACAGAACTCTGGAAACACCATATATTTT. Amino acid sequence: CASSRQNSGNTIYF.

In DNA form, the CDR3 reads TGTGCCAGCAGCCGGGACAGCCAAGAGACCCAGTACTTC. Translation gives CASSRDSQETQYF. V is TRBV7-3 and J is TRBJ2-5; TRBD1 agrees at 7 bases. The CDR3 totals 13 residues. V was pared by 5 bases and J by 1 base, with 1 base of the junction left unmatched. Germline V lookup: CDR1 SGHTA, CDR2 FQGTGA.

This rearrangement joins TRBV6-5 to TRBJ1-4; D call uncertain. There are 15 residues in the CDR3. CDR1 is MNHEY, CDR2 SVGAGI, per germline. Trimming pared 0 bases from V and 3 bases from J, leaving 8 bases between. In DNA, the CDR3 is TGTGCCAGCAGTTACTCGACGGGATCTAATGAAAAACTGTTTTTT. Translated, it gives CASSYSTGSNEKLFF.

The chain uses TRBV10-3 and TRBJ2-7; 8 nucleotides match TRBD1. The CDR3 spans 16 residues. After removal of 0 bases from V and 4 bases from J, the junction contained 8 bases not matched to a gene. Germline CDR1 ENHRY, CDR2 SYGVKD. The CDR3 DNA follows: TGTGCCATCAGTGAGTCGGGCAGGGGGCGAGTATACGAGCAGTACTTC. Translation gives CAISESGRGRVYEQYF.

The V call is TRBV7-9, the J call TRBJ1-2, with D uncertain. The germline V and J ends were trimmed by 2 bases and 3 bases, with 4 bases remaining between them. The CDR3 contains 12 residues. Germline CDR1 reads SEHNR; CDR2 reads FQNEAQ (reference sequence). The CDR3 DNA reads TGTGCCAGCAGCTTACAGGACTATGGCTACACCTTC. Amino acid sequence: CASSLQDYGYTF.

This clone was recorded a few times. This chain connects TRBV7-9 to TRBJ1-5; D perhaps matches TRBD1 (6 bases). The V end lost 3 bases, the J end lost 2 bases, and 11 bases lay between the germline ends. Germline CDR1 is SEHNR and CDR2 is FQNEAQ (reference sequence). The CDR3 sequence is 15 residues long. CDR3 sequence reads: CASSFEGGGNQPQHF. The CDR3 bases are TGTGCCAGCAGCTTTGAAGGGGGTGGCAATCAGCCCCAGCATTTT.

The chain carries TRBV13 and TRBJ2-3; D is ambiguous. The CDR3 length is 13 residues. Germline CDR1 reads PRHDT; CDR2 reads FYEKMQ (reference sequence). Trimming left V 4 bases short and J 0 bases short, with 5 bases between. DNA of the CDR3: TGTGCCAGCAGCTCCCCTAGCACAGATACGCAGTATTTT. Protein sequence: CASSSPSTDTQYF.

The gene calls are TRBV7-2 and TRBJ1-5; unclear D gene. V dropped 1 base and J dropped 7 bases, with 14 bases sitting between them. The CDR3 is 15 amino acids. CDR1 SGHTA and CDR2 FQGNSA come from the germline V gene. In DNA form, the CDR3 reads TGTGCCAGCAGCTTAGTCGGGAGATCAGAGCAGCCCCAGCATTTT. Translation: CASSLVGRSEQPQHF. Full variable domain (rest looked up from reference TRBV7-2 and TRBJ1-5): GAGVSQSPSNKVTEKGKDVELRCDPISGHTALYWYRQSLGQGLEFLIYFQGNSAPDKSGLPSDRFSAERTGGSVSTLTIQRTQQEDSAVYLCASSLVGRSEQPQHFGDGTRLSIL.